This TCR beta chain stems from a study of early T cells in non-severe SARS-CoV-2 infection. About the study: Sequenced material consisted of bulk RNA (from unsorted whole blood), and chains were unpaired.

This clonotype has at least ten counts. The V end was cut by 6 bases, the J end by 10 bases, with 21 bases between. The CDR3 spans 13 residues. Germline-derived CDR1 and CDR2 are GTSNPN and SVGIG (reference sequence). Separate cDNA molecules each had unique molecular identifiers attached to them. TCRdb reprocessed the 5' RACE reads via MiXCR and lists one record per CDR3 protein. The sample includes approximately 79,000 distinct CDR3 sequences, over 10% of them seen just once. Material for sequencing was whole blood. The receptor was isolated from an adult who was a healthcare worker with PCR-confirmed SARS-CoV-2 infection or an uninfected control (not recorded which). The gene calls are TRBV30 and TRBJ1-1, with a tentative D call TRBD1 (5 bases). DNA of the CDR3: TGTGCCTGCCGCATACTCCAGCCGGGGGTAGCTTTCTTT. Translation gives CACRILQPGVAFF.